The clone carrying this T cell receptor (beta chain) appeared once. The data were taken from a study of T cell changes during pregnancy in multiple sclerosis. The CDR3 is 16 residues long. V lost 6 bases, J lost 1 base, and 10 bases stayed unmatched. CDR1 is MNHNY, CDR2 SVGAGI, per germline (reference sequence). Sequencing was performed with immunoSEQ multiplex PCR; in TCRdb, only in-frame clones are kept and a portion is missing. The sample consists of some 27,000 clones, 85% to 90% of them appearing once. This receptor was taken from a female donor with multiple sclerosis, enrolled in a pregnancy study. V gene TRBV6-6 combines with J gene TRBJ2-7; 9 nucleotides align to TRBD2. The specimen was CD4+ T cells from peripheral blood mononuclear cells, collected in the second trimester of pregnancy. The CDR3 DNA is TGTGCCAGCAGCTACATATTGCGGGGGGGATCCTACGAGCAGTACTTC. Its translation: CASSYILRGGSYEQYF.